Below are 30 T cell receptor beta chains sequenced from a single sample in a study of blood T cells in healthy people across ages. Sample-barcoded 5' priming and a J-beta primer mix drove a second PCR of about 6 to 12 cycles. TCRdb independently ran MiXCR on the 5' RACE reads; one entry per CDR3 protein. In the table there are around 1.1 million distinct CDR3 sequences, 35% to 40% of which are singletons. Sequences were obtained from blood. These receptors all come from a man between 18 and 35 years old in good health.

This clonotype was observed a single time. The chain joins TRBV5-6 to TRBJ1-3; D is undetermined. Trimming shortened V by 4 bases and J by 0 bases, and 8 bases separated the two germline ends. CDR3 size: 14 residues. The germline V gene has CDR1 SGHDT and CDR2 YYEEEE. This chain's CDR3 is CASSPYISGNTIYF. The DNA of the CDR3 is TGTGCCAGCAGCCCTTATATCTCTGGAAACACCATATATTTT.

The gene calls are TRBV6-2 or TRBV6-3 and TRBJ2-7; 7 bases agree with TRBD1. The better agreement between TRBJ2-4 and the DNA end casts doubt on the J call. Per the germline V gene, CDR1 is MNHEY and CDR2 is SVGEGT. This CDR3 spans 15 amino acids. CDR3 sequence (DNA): TGTGCCAGCAGTAGGAGAACAGGGGATCGGGACATTCAGTACTTC. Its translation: CASSRRTGDRDIQYF.

The CDR3 bases are TGCGCCAGCAGCCAAGATCTCGCGGGGGGGTGGAATGAGCAGTTCTTC. It translates to CASSQDLAGGWNEQFF. The chain carries TRBV4-3 and TRBJ2-1; 9 bases map to TRBD2. The CDR3 loop spans 16 amino acids. Germline CDR1 reads LGHNA; CDR2 reads YSLEER. The junction had 7 bases not matched to a gene; V was cut back by 0 bases and J by 7 bases.

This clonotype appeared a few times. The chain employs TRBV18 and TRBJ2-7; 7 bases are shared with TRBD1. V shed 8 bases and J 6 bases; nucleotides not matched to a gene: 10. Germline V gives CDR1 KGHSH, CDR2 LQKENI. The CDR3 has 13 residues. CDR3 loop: CASTQTGSGEQYF. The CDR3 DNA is TGTGCCAGCACCCAGACAGGGTCAGGCGAGCAGTACTTC.

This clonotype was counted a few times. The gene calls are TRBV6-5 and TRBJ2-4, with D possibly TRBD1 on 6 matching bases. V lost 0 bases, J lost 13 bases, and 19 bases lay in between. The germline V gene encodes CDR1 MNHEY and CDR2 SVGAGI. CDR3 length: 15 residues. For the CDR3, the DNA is TGTGCCAGCAGTTACTCGGCACAGGGCCCTCGAGAGCAGTACTTC. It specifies CASSYSAQGPREQYF.

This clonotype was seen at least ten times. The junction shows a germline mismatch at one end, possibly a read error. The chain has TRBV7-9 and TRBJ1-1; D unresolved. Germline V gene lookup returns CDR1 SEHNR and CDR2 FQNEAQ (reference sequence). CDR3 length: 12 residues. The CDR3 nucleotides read TGTGCCAGCAGTTTAGGGAGCACTGAAGCTTTCTTT. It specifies CASSLGSTEAFF.

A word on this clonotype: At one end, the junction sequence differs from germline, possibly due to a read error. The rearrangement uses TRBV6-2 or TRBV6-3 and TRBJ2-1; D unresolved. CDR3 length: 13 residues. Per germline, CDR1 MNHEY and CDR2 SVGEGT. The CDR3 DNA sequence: TGTGACAGCAGTTACTCGGGTCACAATGAGCAGTTCTTC. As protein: CDSSYSGHNEQFF.

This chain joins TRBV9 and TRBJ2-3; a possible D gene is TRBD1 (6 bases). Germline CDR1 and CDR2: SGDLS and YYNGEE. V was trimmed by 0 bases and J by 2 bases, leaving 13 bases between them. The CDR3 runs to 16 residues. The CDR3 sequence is CASSVEPGQVTDTQYF. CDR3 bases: TGTGCCAGCAGCGTAGAACCGGGACAAGTCACAGATACGCAGTATTTT.

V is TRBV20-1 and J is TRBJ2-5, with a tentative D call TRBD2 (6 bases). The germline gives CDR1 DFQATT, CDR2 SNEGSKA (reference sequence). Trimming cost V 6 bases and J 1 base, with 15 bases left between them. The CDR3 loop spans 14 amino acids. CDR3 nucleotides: TGCAGTGCCCTTCATCGGGGGACCCAAGAGACCCAGTACTTC. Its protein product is CSALHRGTQETQYF.

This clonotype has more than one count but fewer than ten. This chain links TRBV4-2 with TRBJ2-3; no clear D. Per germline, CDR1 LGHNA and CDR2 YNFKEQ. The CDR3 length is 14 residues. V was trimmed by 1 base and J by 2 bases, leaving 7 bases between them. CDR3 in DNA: TGTGCCAGCAGCCAAGGCTATATCACAGATACGCAGTATTTT. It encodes CASSQGYITDTQYF.

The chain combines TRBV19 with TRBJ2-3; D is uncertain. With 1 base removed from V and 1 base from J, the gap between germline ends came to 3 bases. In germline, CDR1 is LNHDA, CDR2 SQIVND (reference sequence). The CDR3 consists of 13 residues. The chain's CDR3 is CASSIAGTDTQYF. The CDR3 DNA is TGTGCCAGTAGTATAGCGGGCACAGATACGCAGTATTTT.

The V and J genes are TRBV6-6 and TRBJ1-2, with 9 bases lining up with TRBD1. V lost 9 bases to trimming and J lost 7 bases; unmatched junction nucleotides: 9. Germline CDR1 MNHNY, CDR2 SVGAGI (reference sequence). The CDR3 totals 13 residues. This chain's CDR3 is CARGTGRSVGYTF. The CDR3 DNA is TGTGCCAGAGGGACAGGGAGGTCGGTTGGCTACACCTTC.

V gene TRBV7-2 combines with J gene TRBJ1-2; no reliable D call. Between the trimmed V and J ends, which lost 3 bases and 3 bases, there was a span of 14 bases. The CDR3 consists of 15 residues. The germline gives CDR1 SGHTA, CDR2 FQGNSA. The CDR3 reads CASSLVIIDDYGYTF. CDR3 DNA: TGTGCCAGCAGCTTGGTTATAATAGACGACTATGGCTACACCTTC.

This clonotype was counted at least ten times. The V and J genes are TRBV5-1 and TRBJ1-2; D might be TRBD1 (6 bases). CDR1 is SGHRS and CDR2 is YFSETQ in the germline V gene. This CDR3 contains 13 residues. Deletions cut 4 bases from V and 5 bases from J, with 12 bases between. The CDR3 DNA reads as TGCGCCAGCAGCCCGGACAGCAGATATGGCTACACCTTC. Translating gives CASSPDSRYGYTF.

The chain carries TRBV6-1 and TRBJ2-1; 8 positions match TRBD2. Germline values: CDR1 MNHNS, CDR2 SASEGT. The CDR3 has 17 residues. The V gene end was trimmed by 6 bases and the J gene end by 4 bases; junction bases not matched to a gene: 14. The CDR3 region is CASRAGATPILYNEQFF. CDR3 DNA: TGTGCCAGCAGAGCGGGAGCTACTCCAATACTTTACAATGAGCAGTTCTTC.

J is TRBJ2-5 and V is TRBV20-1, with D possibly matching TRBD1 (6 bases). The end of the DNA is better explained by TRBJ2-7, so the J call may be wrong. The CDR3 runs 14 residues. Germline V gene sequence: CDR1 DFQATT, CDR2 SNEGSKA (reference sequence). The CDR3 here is CSARSYRVSDEQYF. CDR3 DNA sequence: TGCAGTGCTAGATCCTACAGGGTTTCGGACGAGCAGTACTTC.

The CDR3 loop reads CASSVSPGNNEQFF. CDR3 nucleotide sequence: TGTGCCAGCAGCGTATCTCCAGGGAACAATGAGCAGTTCTTC. This chain links TRBV9 with TRBJ2-1; D might be TRBD1 (5 bases). Germline V gene data show CDR1 as SGDLS and CDR2 as YYNGEE. Trimming removed 1 base at V and 5 bases at J, with 10 bases between. CDR3 size: 14 residues.

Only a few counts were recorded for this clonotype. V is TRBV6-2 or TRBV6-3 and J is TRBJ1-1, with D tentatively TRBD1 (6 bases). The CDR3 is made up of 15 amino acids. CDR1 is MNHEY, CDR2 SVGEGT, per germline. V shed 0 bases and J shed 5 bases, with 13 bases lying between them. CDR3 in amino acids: CASSYSIGGGTEAFF. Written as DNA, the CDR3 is TGTGCCAGCAGTTACTCGATCGGAGGGGGAACTGAAGCTTTCTTT.

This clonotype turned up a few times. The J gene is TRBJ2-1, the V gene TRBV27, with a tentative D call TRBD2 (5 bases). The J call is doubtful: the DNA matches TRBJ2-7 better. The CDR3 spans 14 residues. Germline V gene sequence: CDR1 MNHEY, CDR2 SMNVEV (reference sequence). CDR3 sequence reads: CASSGSGDYNEQYF. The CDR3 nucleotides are TGTGCCAGCAGTGGCAGCGGAGACTACAATGAGCAGTACTTC.

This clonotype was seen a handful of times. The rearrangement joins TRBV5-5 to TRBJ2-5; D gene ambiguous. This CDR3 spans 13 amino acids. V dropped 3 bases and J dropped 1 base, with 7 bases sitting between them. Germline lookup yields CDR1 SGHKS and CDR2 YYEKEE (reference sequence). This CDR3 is CASSSTVQETQYF. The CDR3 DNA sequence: TGTGCCAGCAGCTCGACCGTCCAAGAGACCCAGTACTTC.

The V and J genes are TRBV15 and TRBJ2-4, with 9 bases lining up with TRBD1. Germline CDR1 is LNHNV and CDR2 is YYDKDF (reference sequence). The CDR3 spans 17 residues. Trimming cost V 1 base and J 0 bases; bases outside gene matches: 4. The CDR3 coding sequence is TGTGCCACCAGCAGAGTAGGACAGGGGATAGCCAAAAACATTCAGTACTTC. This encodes CATSRVGQGIAKNIQYF.

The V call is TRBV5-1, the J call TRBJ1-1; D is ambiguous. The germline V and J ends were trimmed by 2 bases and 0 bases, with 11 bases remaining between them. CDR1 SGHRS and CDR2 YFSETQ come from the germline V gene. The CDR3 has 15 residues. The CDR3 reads CASSLTSRMNTEAFF. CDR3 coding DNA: TGCGCCAGCAGCTTAACCTCGCGAATGAACACTGAAGCTTTCTTT. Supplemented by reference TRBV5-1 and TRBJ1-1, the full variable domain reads KAGVTQTPRYLIKTRGQQVTLSCSPISGHRSVSWYQQTPGQGLQFLFEYFSETQRNKGNFPGRFSGRQFSNSRSEMNVSTLELGDSALYLCASSLTSRMNTEAFFGQGTRLTVV.

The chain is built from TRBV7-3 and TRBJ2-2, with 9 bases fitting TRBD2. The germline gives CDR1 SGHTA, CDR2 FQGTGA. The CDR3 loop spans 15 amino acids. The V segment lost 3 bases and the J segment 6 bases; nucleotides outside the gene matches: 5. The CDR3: CASSFKTSGAGELFF. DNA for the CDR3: TGTGCCAGCAGCTTTAAGACTAGCGGTGCCGGGGAGCTGTTTTTT. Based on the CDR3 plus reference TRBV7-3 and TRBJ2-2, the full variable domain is GAGVSQTPSNKVTEKGKYVELRCDPISGHTALYWYRQSLGQGPEFLIYFQGTGAADDSGLPNDRFFAVRPEGSVSTLKIQRTERGDSAVYLCASSFKTSGAGELFFGEGSRLTVL.

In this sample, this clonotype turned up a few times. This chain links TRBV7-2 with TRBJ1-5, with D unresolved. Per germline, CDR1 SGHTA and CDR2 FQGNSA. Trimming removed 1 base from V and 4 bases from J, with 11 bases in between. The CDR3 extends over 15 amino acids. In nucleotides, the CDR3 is TGTGCCAGCAGCTTAGTAGGACGGGGTAATCAGCCCCAGCATTTT. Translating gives CASSLVGRGNQPQHF.

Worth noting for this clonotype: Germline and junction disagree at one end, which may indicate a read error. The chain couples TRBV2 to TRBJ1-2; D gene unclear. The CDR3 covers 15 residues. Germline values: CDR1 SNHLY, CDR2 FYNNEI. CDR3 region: CANSLDPEVNYGYTF. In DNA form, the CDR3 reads TGTGCCAACAGTCTTGATCCGGAAGTTAACTATGGCTACACCTTC.

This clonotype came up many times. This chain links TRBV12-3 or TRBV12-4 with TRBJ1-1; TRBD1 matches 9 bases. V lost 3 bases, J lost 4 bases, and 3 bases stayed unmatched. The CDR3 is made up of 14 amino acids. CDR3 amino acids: CASSFGQGTTEAFF. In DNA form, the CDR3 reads TGTGCCAGCAGTTTCGGACAGGGGACCACTGAAGCTTTCTTT.

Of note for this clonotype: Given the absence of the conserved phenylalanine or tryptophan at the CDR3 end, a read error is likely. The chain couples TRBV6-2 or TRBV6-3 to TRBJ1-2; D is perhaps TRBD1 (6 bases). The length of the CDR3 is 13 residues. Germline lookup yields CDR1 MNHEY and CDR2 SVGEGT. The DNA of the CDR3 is TGTGCCAGCAGTGACTCGACAGGCTGCGGCTACACCCTC. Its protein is CASSDSTGCGYTL.

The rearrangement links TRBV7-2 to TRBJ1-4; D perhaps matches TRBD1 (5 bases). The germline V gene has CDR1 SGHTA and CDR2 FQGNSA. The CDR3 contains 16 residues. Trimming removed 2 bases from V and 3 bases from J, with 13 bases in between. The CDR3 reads CASSLRGGVANEKLFF. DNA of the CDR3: TGTGCCAGCAGCTTAAGGGGAGGAGTCGCTAATGAAAAACTGTTTTTT.

CDR3 DNA: TGTGCCAGCAGCCAAGATATGGAGGGTTCGCAGTATTTT. This codes for CASSQDMEGSQYF. V gene TRBV14 combines with J gene TRBJ2-3; maybe TRBD2 (6 bases). The CDR3 length is 13 residues. CDR1 and CDR2 (germline): SGHDN, FVKESK. V was trimmed by 0 bases and J by 10 bases, leaving 11 bases between them.

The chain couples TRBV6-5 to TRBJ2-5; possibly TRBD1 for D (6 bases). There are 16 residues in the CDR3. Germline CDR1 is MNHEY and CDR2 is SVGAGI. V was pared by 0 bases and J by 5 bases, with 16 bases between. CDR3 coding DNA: TGTGCCAGCAGTTACTCGGGGGCTGACAGAAGGGAGACCCAGTACTTC. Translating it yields CASSYSGADRRETQYF.